These T cell receptor beta chains were read from a single sample in a study of shared clonotypes between healthy human individuals. Measured with immunoSEQ multiplex PCR; TCRdb has only the in-frame clones, and not every one. This sample has roughly 2.4 million clones, with approximately 94% found just once. The sample was naive CD4+ T cells sorted from blood. The origin of the receptors is a man aged 18 to 29 in good health. The CDR3 runs from the conserved cysteine through the conserved F or W. A D gene is named only where the DNA matches it firmly. The listing skips clone size in some rows; elsewhere it reads once, few, many or a size class.

>TRBV27|.|TRBJ2-1|TRBD2
TGTGCCAGCAGTTATTCTAGCGGGAGAAAGGACGAGCAGTTCTTC
CASSYSSGRKDEQFF
>TRBV6-5|.|TRBJ2-1|TRBD1
TGTGCCAGCAGTTACTTACAGGGGGCTCGGGATGAGCAGTTCTTC
CASSYLQGARDEQFF
>TRBV6-5|.|TRBJ2-3|.
TGTGCCAGCAGCCGACGGACCGCTAGCACAGATACGCAGTATTTT
CASSRRTASTDTQYF
>TRBV5-5|.|TRBJ2-7|.
TGTGCCAGCAGCTCAACCGGGACAATTTACGAGCAGTACTTC
CASSSTGTIYEQYF
>TRBV5-1|.|TRBJ2-3|TRBD2
TGCGCCAGCAGCCCGGCGGGGGGGCGGGCGACAGATACGCAGTATTTT
CASSPAGGRATDTQYF
>TRBV30|.|TRBJ2-7|.
TGTGCCTGGCATACAGGGTTGAGCTCCTACGAGCAGTACTTC
CAWHTGLSSYEQYF
>TRBV7-6|.|TRBJ2-6|TRBD1
TGTGCCAGCAGCTTCATAGGACAGGGGGCTTCTGGGGCCAACGTCCTGACTTTC
CASSFIGQGASGANVLTF
>TRBV6-5|.|TRBJ2-2|.
TGTGCCAGCACCAGAAGACCTGGGGAGCTGTTTTTT
CASTRRPGELFF
>TRBV5-6|.|TRBJ1-2|TRBD1
TGTGCCAGCAGCATAGGGACAGGGAACGACTATGGCTACACCTTC
CASSIGTGNDYGYTF
>TRBV11-3|.|TRBJ2-1|TRBD2
TGTGCCAGCAGCTCCGGGACTAGCGGGCCCAATGAGCAGTTCTTC
CASSSGTSGPNEQFF
>TRBV6-1|.|TRBJ2-3|.
TGTGCCAGCAGTGAAGGAGGAGATACGCAGTATTTT
CASSEGGDTQYF
>TRBV28|.|TRBJ2-7|TRBD2
TGTGCCACCCAACCGGGACTAGCGGTCTACGAGCAGTACTTC
CATQPGLAVYEQYF
>TRBV18|.|TRBJ1-6|.
TGTGCCAGCTCACCACAGGACACACATTCACCCCTCCACTTT
CASSPQDTHSPLHF
>TRBV10-3|.|TRBJ1-1|.
TGTGCCATCAGCCCAACAGGGAGACGGGGTGGCACTGAAGCTTTCTTT
CAISPTGRRGGTEAFF
>TRBV5-4|.|TRBJ2-3|TRBD1
TGTGCCAGCAGCACAGGGGGGTCTAAAGCTAGCACAGATACGCAGTATTTT
CASSTGGSKASTDTQYF
>TRBV6-6|.|TRBJ1-1|.
TGTGCCAGCAGTTACGAGGGAGGGAACACTGAAGCTTTCTTT
CASSYEGGNTEAFF
>TRBV27|.|TRBJ1-2|.
TGTGCCAGCAGTTTAGGGGGCAGGGGTTTTGGCTACACCTTC
CASSLGGRGFGYTF
>TRBV18|once|TRBJ2-5|.
TGTGCCAGCTCGCCACTTCCCGGACAGCTACAAGAGACCCAGTACTTC
CASSPLPGQLQETQYF
>TRBV7-2|.|TRBJ2-2|TRBD2
TGTGCCAGCAGCTTAGCGGGACTAGGGGCCGGGGAGCTGTTTTTT
CASSLAGLGAGELFF
>TRBV5-1|.|TRBJ1-2|.
TGCGCCAGCGGACCACTGAGTAACTATGGCTACACCTTC
CASGPLSNYGYTF
>TRBV6-5|.|TRBJ2-7|TRBD1
TGTGCCAGCTCGACTCGACAGGGGCGCCCCCTCGAGCAGTACTTC
CASSTRQGRPLEQYF
>TRBV7-2|.|TRBJ2-5|TRBD2
TGTGCCAGCAGGTTATCGGGGGGAAGGGGAGAGACCCAGTACTTC
CASRLSGGRGETQYF
>TRBV6-5|.|TRBJ1-4|.
TGTGCCAGCAGTTACAAGGGGTTTCAATCCGGTGAAAAACTGTTTTTT
CASSYKGFQSGEKLFF
>TRBV5-1|.|TRBJ1-2|.
TGCGCCAGCAGCGACGGGACATCCATGTATGGCTACACCTTC
CASSDGTSMYGYTF
>TRBV5-1|.|TRBJ1-3|.
TGCGCCAGCAGCTCCCGGGCACGAGACTCTGGAAACACCATATATTTT
CASSSRARDSGNTIYF
>TRBV9|.|TRBJ2-1|.
TGTGCCAGCAGCGTAAAGGGGACGCGAGACAATGAGCAGTTCTTC
CASSVKGTRDNEQFF
>TRBV10-3|.|TRBJ1-6|.
TGTGCCATCACTGGGGGAGTCCAATCACCCCTCCACTTT
CAITGGVQSPLHF
>TRBV19|.|TRBJ2-5|.
TGTGCCAGTAGTCCCCGGGGGAAACAAGAGACCCAGTACTTC
CASSPRGKQETQYF
>TRBV10-3|.|TRBJ1-3|.
TGTGCCATCAGTGAGTCGAGGGAATCTGGAAACACCATATATTTT
CAISESRESGNTIYF
>TRBV6-5|once|TRBJ2-7|.
TGTGCCAGCAGCGTCGCCCCTGACTACGAGCAGTACTTC
CASSVAPDYEQYF
>TRBV30|.|TRBJ2-4|.
TGTGCCTGGAGTGTGAAGCCTCCAGCCAAAAACATTCAGTACTTC
CAWSVKPPAKNIQYF